This T cell receptor (beta chain) emerged from a study of EBV T-cell therapy then PD-1 blockade in nasopharyngeal carcinoma. Generated by immunoSEQ multiplex PCR, the TCRdb table keeps only in-frame clones and is missing some. The sample records 20,000 to 25,000 clones, 82% being singletons. The CDR3 consists of 17 residues. The V gene's germline CDR1 is SEHNR and CDR2 FQNEAQ (reference sequence). V dropped 0 bases and J dropped 2; count of bases not matched to a gene: 6. Specified treatment: AdE1-LMPpoly-expanded autologous EBV-specific T-cell therapy followed by anti-PD-1 nivolumab. With respect to this clone: What it binds is not known.

The chain uses TRBV7-9 and TRBJ2-3; 9 bases line up with TRBD1. The sequence was collected from a man in his forties or fifties with nasopharyngeal carcinoma. The starting material was CD8+ T cells from blood, obtained at day -245 from a patient whose treatment included autologous EBV-specific T cells and nivolumab. DNA for the CDR3: TGTGCCAGCAGCTTAGCGGACAGGGGAATTAACACAGATACGCAGTATTTT. Residues: CASSLADRGINTDTQYF.